These 2 T cell receptor beta chains share one sample of origin, sequenced in a study of cytomegalovirus exposure and HLA in healthy donors. A multiplex PCR was run with 60 Vbeta primers and 13 Jbeta primers. Only in-frame clones appear in the TCRdb table, and some are missing; sequencing was by immunoSEQ multiplex PCR. The data hold 130,000 to 150,000 clones, with about 75% observed a single time. Specimen: PBMCs. Receptor source: a man younger than 35 in good health and CMV-seronegative.

The V call is TRBV5-1, the J call TRBJ2-2; 7 bases fit TRBD2. Germline trimming cut 4 bases from V and 0 bases from J; bases unmatched to any gene: 6. CDR3 length: 16 amino acids. Germline-derived CDR1 and CDR2 are SGHRS and YFSETQ. The CDR3 nucleotides read TGCGCCAGCAGCAAGGAGGGAGGGGCGAACACCGGGGAGCTGTTTTTT. This encodes CASSKEGGANTGELFF.

J is TRBJ2-7 and V is TRBV6-1, with D tentatively TRBD1 (6 bases). The ends were cut back, 0 bases at V and 3 bases at J, with 12 bases in the middle. Per the germline V gene, CDR1 is MNHNS and CDR2 is SASEGT. The CDR3 contains 15 residues. In DNA, the CDR3 is TGTGCCAGCAGTGAAGCGGGGACATTCCTCTACGAGCAGTACTTC. It codes for CASSEAGTFLYEQYF.